These 15 T cell receptor beta chains were sequenced from one sample in a study of Ad26.COV2.S vaccination and SARS-CoV-2 variants. The method was immunoSEQ multiplex PCR; TCRdb's version includes in-frame clones alone and lacks a portion of them. The data contain roughly 510,000 clones, roughly 87% of them seen just once; the ten biggest clones take up 9.5% to 15%. Treatment denoted: about 20 received Ad26.COV2.S at low or high dose, single or two shots; a few received placebo; per-sample allocation not given. On day 63 after the first injection, vaccine and placebo recipients gave samples. This specimen consisted of peripheral blood, obtained in a trial of Ad26.COV2.S vaccine versus placebo. The receptor source for this set is a person aged 18-60 years who received the Ad26.COV2.S COVID-19 vaccine or a placebo.

The rearrangement uses TRBV11-2 and TRBJ2-2; the D gene could be TRBD1 or TRBD2 (5 bases each). Germline CDR1 SGHAT, CDR2 FQNNGV. V lost 5 bases, J lost 1 base, and 11 bases lay in between. This CDR3 comprises 15 residues. The DNA for the CDR3 is TGTGCCAGCAGCGTGGGACGGGTGAACACCGGGGAGCTGTTTTTT. It is translated as CASSVGRVNTGELFF.

The rearrangement uses TRBV9 and TRBJ2-1, with D uncertain. V lost 0 bases and J lost 8, with 6 bases in between. The CDR3 sequence is 12 residues long. Germline CDR1 SGDLS, CDR2 YYNGEE. The CDR3 reads CASSVGPDEQFF. In DNA form, the CDR3 reads TGTGCCAGCAGCGTAGGGCCGGATGAGCAGTTCTTC.

A remark on this clone: The same CDR3 arises from other DNA sequences in this sample as well. V is TRBV6-5 and J is TRBJ2-7; no clear D gene. Germline V gene sequence: CDR1 MNHEY, CDR2 SVGAGI. This CDR3 is 12 amino acids long. V was shortened by 5 bases and J by 3 bases, with 8 bases between the two germline ends. Here the CDR3 reads CASSPLFYEQYF. For the CDR3, the DNA is TGTGCCAGCAGTCCCCTTTTCTACGAGCAGTACTTC.

The chain carries TRBV4-3 and TRBJ1-6, with D hard to call. Trimming removed 0 bases from V and 8 bases from J, with 5 bases in between. This CDR3 contains 13 residues. Germline V lookup: CDR1 LGHNA, CDR2 YSLEER. The CDR3 region has the DNA TGCGCCAGCAGCCAAGATCCCGATTCACCCCTCCACTTT. The encoded protein is CASSQDPDSPLHF.

This clone appeared a single time. V usage is TRBV25-1 and J usage is TRBJ1-5; TRBD1 aligns across 7 bases. Germline V gene data show CDR1 as MGHDK and CDR2 as SYGVNS. J was trimmed by 2 bases and V by 2 bases; bases with no gene match: 6. The CDR3 has 16 residues. Written as DNA, the CDR3 is TGTGCCAGCAGTGAACGGGGACAGCTAGGCAATCAGCCCCAGCATTTT. It encodes CASSERGQLGNQPQHF.

The V and J genes are TRBV7-2 and TRBJ1-5; possibly TRBD1 for D (5 bases). Between the trimmed V and J ends, which lost 5 bases and 4 bases, there was a span of 15 bases. Germline V gene data show CDR1 as SGHTA and CDR2 as FQGNSA. The CDR3 is 15 residues long. This chain's CDR3 is CASSAGPFRNQPQHF. The CDR3 nucleotides read TGTGCCAGCAGCGCGGGGCCTTTCAGGAATCAGCCCCAGCATTTT.

The chain employs TRBV15 and TRBJ1-2, with TRBD1 matching over 7 bases. Germline V lookup: CDR1 LNHNV, CDR2 YYDKDF (reference sequence). CDR3 size: 13 residues. Germline trimming cut 3 bases from V and 7 bases from J; bases unmatched to any gene: 5. The CDR3 DNA reads as TGTGCCACCAGCAGGGGTGGACAGGTTGGCTACACCTTC. Translating gives CATSRGGQVGYTF.

The chain recombines TRBV15 with TRBJ1-1; D may be TRBD1 (6 bases). Trimming removed 5 bases at V and 5 bases at J, with 12 bases between. The CDR3 consists of 13 residues. Germline loops: CDR1 LNHNV, CDR2 YYDKDF (reference sequence). CDR3 nucleotides: TGTGCCACCAGCGGAGGGCAGGGGACTGAAGCTTTCTTT. Translating gives CATSGGQGTEAFF. Full variable domain (rest looked up from reference TRBV15 and TRBJ1-1): DAMVIQNPRYQVTQFGKPVTLSCSQTLNHNVMYWYQQKSSQAPKLLFHYYDKDFNNEADTPDNFQSRRPNTSFCFLDIRSPGLGDTAMYLCATSGGQGTEAFFGQGTRLTVV.

This clone was observed once. This sequence joins TRBV30 and TRBJ2-7; D might be TRBD1 or TRBD2, each matching 7 bases. This CDR3 comprises 13 residues. Trimming took 4 bases from V and 2 from J, leaving 12 bases between them. Germline V gene data show CDR1 as GTSNPN and CDR2 as SVGIG (reference sequence). The CDR3 bases are TGTGCCTGGACAGGGGGGGTGACCTACGAGCAGTACTTC. Translated: CAWTGGVTYEQYF. Full variable domain (outside the CDR3, taken from reference TRBV30 and TRBJ2-7): SQTIHQWPATLVQPVGSPLSLECTVEGTSNPNLYWYRQAAGRGLQLLFYSVGIGQISSEVPQNLSASRPQDRQFILSSKKLLLSDSGFYLCAWTGGVTYEQYFGPGTRLTVT.

In this sample, this clone turned up a few times. The V call is TRBV7-8, the J call TRBJ1-2; tentative D call: TRBD1 (5 bases). The CDR3 totals 15 residues. V shed 5 bases and J shed 6 bases, with 19 bases lying between them. Germline CDR1 reads SGHVS; CDR2 reads FQNEAQ. CDR3 bases: TGTGCCAGCAGCCCAGAAGGCAGGGTTGGAGATGGCTACACCTTC. It yields the protein CASSPEGRVGDGYTF. Full variable domain (rest looked up from reference TRBV7-8 and TRBJ1-2): GAGVSQSPRYKVAKRGQDVALRCDPISGHVSLFWYQQALGQGPEFLTYFQNEAQLDKSGLPSDRFFAERPEGSVSTLKIQRTQQEDSAVYLCASSPEGRVGDGYTFGSGTRLTVV.

The CDR3 bases are TGTGCCAGCAAAATGCCGGGGGTAGAGGGCGAGCAGTACTTC. This codes for CASKMPGVEGEQYF. V gene TRBV28 combines with J gene TRBJ2-7, with D possibly TRBD2 on 6 matching bases. The germline V gene has CDR1 MDHEN and CDR2 SYDVKM. The CDR3 loop spans 14 amino acids. Trimming pared 7 bases from V and 6 bases from J, leaving 19 bases between.

The chain combines TRBV28 with TRBJ2-7, with 10 bases fitting TRBD2. Germline CDR1 and CDR2: MDHEN and SYDVKM. The CDR3 is 13 amino acids. J gave up 5 bases and V 7 bases, and 5 bases lay outside the gene matches. CDR3 sequence: CASNQLAGNEQYF. The DNA of the CDR3 is TGTGCCAGCAATCAACTAGCGGGGAACGAGCAGTACTTC.

The rearrangement uses TRBV7-9 and TRBJ2-5; tentatively, D is TRBD2 (5 bases). The CDR3 contains 15 residues. Germline CDR1 reads SEHNR; CDR2 reads FQNEAQ (reference sequence). V was cut by 2 bases and J by 1 base, with 11 bases left in between. CDR3 sequence reads: CASSLRTLGQETQYF. The CDR3 nucleotides read TGTGCCAGCAGCTTAAGAACACTAGGCCAAGAGACCCAGTACTTC.

The chain couples TRBV2 to TRBJ2-2, with D possibly TRBD2 on 6 matching bases. Germline V lookup: CDR1 SNHLY, CDR2 FYNNEI. V lost 8 bases, J lost 5 bases, and 18 bases lay in between. The CDR3 is made up of 15 amino acids. The CDR3 loop reads CASGRWEVGTGELFF. The CDR3, as DNA: TGTGCCAGCGGTCGGTGGGAGGTGGGGACCGGGGAGCTGTTTTTT.

The rearrangement uses TRBV5-4 and TRBJ2-2; D is possibly TRBD1 (5 bases). The CDR3 loop spans 12 amino acids. Trimming stripped 10 bases from V and 5 bases from J, with 12 bases between. Germline V CDR1 and CDR2: SGHNT, YYREEE (reference sequence). The DNA of the CDR3 is TGTGCCGCCGCCTCAGGGACCGGGGAGCTGTTTTTT. It yields the protein CAAASGTGELFF.